The 19 T cell receptor beta chains given below trace back to one sample, sequenced in a study of blood T cell repertoires in COVID-19. The data were produced by immunoSEQ multiplex PCR, yet TCRdb's version contains in-frame clones alone and is incomplete. The sample includes around 170,000 clones, 60% to 80% of them seen just once. The sample taken for sequencing was PBMCs or T cells enriched from blood (not recorded which). The receptors shown here come from a man aged 60 to 69 who had been exposed to COVID-19.

This clone was found a few times. This chain joins TRBV19 and TRBJ2-2; D is perhaps TRBD1 (5 bases). Trimming took off 5 bases at V and 6 bases at J, with 13 bases between the two ends. The CDR3 sequence is 14 residues long. Germline V gene sequence: CDR1 LNHDA, CDR2 SQIVND (reference sequence). Here the CDR3 reads CASSAGRGAGELFF. In nucleotides, the CDR3 is TGTGCCAGTAGTGCAGGGCGTGGGGCCGGGGAGCTGTTTTTT.

This clone was recorded only once. The chain recombines TRBV4-1 with TRBJ2-5; TRBD2 matches 14 bases. This CDR3 has 16 residues. V trimming: 4 bases; J trimming: 5 bases; junction bases outside the gene matches: 6. Germline loops: CDR1 MGHRA, CDR2 YSYEKL. Here the CDR3 DNA reads TGCGCCAGCAGCCGGGGACTAGCGGGAGATATTGAGACCCAGTACTTC. Its translation: CASSRGLAGDIETQYF.

This clone showed up just once. The chain has TRBV29-1 and TRBJ1-3; 9 nucleotides line up with TRBD1. The CDR3 sequence is 14 residues long. Losses at the gene ends were 5 bases for V and 3 bases for J; bases not matched to a gene: 5. CDR1 and CDR2 from the germline V gene are SQVTM and ANQGSEA. The CDR3 spells CSVSNRGLGNTIYF. In DNA, the CDR3 is TGCAGCGTTAGTAACAGGGGGCTTGGAAACACCATATATTTT.

The chain uses TRBV5-1 and TRBJ2-1; 8 bases agree with TRBD2. Germline assignment: CDR1 SGHRS and CDR2 YFSETQ. J was trimmed by 6 bases and V by 4 bases; bases with no gene match: 9. CDR3 size: 15 residues. CDR3 DNA sequence: TGCGCCAGCAGCCAGAGCGGGAGTCGGGGCAATGAGCAGTTCTTC. The encoded protein is CASSQSGSRGNEQFF.

This clone was seen a few times. J is TRBJ1-2 and V is TRBV7-2, with 9 positions matching TRBD1. V gave up 2 bases and J gave up 13 bases; unmatched junction bases: 11. Germline V lookup: CDR1 SGHTA, CDR2 FQGNSA. The CDR3 totals 14 residues. In DNA form, the CDR3 reads TGTGCCAGCAGCTTAACCGGGACAGGGAAAAAGGGCACCTTC. Its protein is CASSLTGTGKKGTF.

The chain has TRBV7-8 and TRBJ1-5; 8 bases map to TRBD1. The CDR3 covers 14 residues. The germline V gene encodes CDR1 SGHVS and CDR2 FQNEAQ. V trimming: 5 bases; J trimming: 3 bases; junction bases outside the gene matches: 3. This CDR3 is CASSRQGSNQPQHF. The DNA for the CDR3 is TGTGCCAGCAGCAGACAGGGGTCCAATCAGCCCCAGCATTTT.

This clone was observed a few times. V and J are TRBV11-3 and TRBJ2-2; D might be TRBD2 (6 bases). From germline, CDR1 is SGHNT and CDR2 YENEEA. V was cut by 5 bases and J by 7 bases, with 14 bases left in between. This CDR3 has 14 amino acids. The CDR3 coding sequence is TGTGCCAGCAGCCCGCTCGCGGGAAGCGGGGAGCTGTTTTTT. Its translation: CASSPLAGSGELFF.

V is TRBV12-3 or TRBV12-4 and J is TRBJ2-7; no clear D gene. This CDR3 contains 13 residues. Trimming pared 3 bases from V and 1 base from J, leaving 7 bases between. CDR3 DNA: TGTGCCAGCAGTTTGCAGGCTTCCTACGAGCAGTACTTC. As protein: CASSLQASYEQYF.

The V gene is TRBV5-4, the J gene TRBJ2-1; D not resolved. V dropped 0 bases and J dropped 10 bases, with 8 bases sitting between them. Germline lookup yields CDR1 SGHNT and CDR2 YYREEE (reference sequence). The CDR3 is 12 residues long. Here the CDR3 reads CASSLVNQEQFF. In DNA, the CDR3 is TGTGCCAGCAGCTTGGTCAACCAGGAGCAGTTCTTC.

This rearrangement joins TRBV25-1 to TRBJ1-2; D possibly corresponds to TRBD1 (6 bases). The V and J ends lost 1 base and 8 bases respectively, with 8 bases between them. Germline V gene lookup returns CDR1 MGHDK and CDR2 SYGVNS. The CDR3 extends over 12 amino acids. This CDR3 reads CASSEFGGGYTF. The CDR3 nucleotides read TGTGCCAGCAGTGAATTTGGGGGCGGCTACACCTTC.

The chain carries TRBV5-6 and TRBJ1-1; 7 nucleotides agree with TRBD1. The germline V gene has CDR1 SGHDT and CDR2 YYEEEE. V dropped 4 bases and J dropped 5; count of bases not matched to a gene: 8. The length of the CDR3 is 14 residues. The CDR3 bases are TGTGCCAGCAGCCGACAGGGAGTAGGGACTGAAGCTTTCTTT. Amino acid sequence: CASSRQGVGTEAFF.

The chain links TRBV25-1 to TRBJ1-1; D unclear. CDR3 length: 13 amino acids. Trimming took 3 bases from V and 5 from J, leaving 10 bases between them. In germline, CDR1 is MGHDK, CDR2 SYGVNS. CDR3 loop: CASSEAPRTEAFF. The CDR3 region has the DNA TGTGCCAGCAGTGAGGCCCCCAGGACTGAAGCTTTCTTT.

This chain connects TRBV11-2 to TRBJ1-2, with 9 bases aligning to TRBD1. Trimming cost V 5 bases and J 7 bases; bases outside gene matches: 5. This CDR3 is built from 13 residues. Germline V gene data show CDR1 as SGHAT and CDR2 as FQNNGV. CDR3 nucleotides: TGTGCCAGCAGCATCCGGGACAGGGCTGGCTACACCTTC. It specifies CASSIRDRAGYTF. Based on the CDR3 plus reference TRBV11-2 and TRBJ1-2, the full variable domain is EAGVAQSPRYKIIEKRQSVAFWCNPISGHATLYWYQQILGQGPKLLIQFQNNGVVDDSQLPKDRFSAERLKGVDSTLKIQPAKLEDSAVYLCASSIRDRAGYTFGSGTRLTVV.

With respect to this clone: One junction end does not reproduce the germline sequence, and a read error may be involved. This CDR3 reads CASSQDGTSESHEQFF. The CDR3 nucleotides read TGTGCCAGCAGTCAAGACGGGACTAGCGAGAGCCATGAGCAGTTCTTC. The V gene is TRBV14, the J gene TRBJ2-1, with 10 bases aligning to TRBD2. The length of the CDR3 is 16 residues. CDR1 and CDR2 from the germline V gene are SGHDN and FVKESK.

This clone has only a few counts. The chain carries TRBV7-9 and TRBJ2-7; 9 nucleotides align to TRBD2. J gave up 7 bases and V 0 bases, and 4 bases lay outside the gene matches. CDR3 length equals 14 residues. Germline V gene sequence: CDR1 SEHNR, CDR2 FQNEAQ (reference sequence). DNA for the CDR3: TGTGCCAGCAGCTTAGCCGGACTAGCGCAAGAGCAGTACTTC. It specifies CASSLAGLAQEQYF.

The rearrangement links TRBV5-1 to TRBJ2-7; D is perhaps TRBD1 (5 bases). CDR1 and CDR2 from the germline V gene are SGHRS and YFSETQ. This CDR3 comprises 14 residues. The V end was cut by 4 bases, the J end by 0 bases, with 11 bases between. The CDR3 protein is CASSPNTGSYEQYF. The CDR3 nucleotides are TGCGCCAGCAGCCCTAATACAGGCTCCTACGAGCAGTACTTC.

The chain combines TRBV5-5 with TRBJ2-5, with 10 bases lining up with TRBD2. The V gene's germline CDR1 is SGHKS and CDR2 YYEKEE (reference sequence). V shed 4 bases, J shed 5 bases, and the junction held 2 bases outside the gene matches. The CDR3 totals 13 residues. In DNA form, the CDR3 reads TGTGCCAGCAGCCGACTAGCGGGTGAGACCCAGTACTTC. It specifies CASSRLAGETQYF.

The chain has TRBV5-4 and TRBJ1-6, with D possibly matching TRBD1 (5 bases). The germline V gene encodes CDR1 SGHNT and CDR2 YYREEE (reference sequence). This CDR3 is built from 13 residues. The V and J ends lost 1 base and 10 bases respectively, with 9 bases between them. The CDR3 reads CASSLTGSSPLHF. In nucleotides, the CDR3 is TGTGCCAGCAGCTTGACAGGCTCCTCACCCCTCCACTTT. The whole variable domain, filled in from reference TRBV5-4 and TRBJ1-6, reads ETGVTQSPTHLIKTRGQQVTLRCSSQSGHNTVSWYQQALGQGPQFIFQYYREEENGRGNFPPRFSGLQFPNYSSELNVNALELDDSALYLCASSLTGSSPLHFGNGTRLTVT.

The chain has TRBV7-9 and TRBJ2-2; 10 positions agree with TRBD1. Germline V CDR1 and CDR2: SEHNR, FQNEAQ (reference sequence). The CDR3 runs 16 residues. V shed 4 bases and J 0 bases; nucleotides not matched to a gene: 2. CDR3 amino acids: CASSSGTGANTGELFF. The DNA of the CDR3 is TGTGCCAGCAGCTCCGGGACAGGGGCGAACACCGGGGAGCTGTTTTTT.